This T cell receptor (beta chain) was documented in a study of blood T cell repertoires in COVID-19. About the study: Sites in the United States, Italy and Spain provided acute and convalescent COVID-19 samples. In each case, the material was cDNA or gDNA derived from T cells, B-cell-depleted T cells, or PBMCs.

Generated by immunoSEQ multiplex PCR, the TCRdb table keeps only in-frame clones and is missing some. Altogether around 290,000 clones are present, over 75% being singletons, with the ten largest covering 1%. Cohorts were assigned according to the clinical history that participants reported. Before being deemed recovered, Cohort 3 donors had two negative PCRs, clearance, or symptom resolution. Trimming removed 7 bases at V and 4 bases at J, with 14 bases between. The CDR3 has 14 residues. Germline V CDR1 and CDR2: MNHEY, SVGAGI. This chain uses TRBV6-5 with TRBJ2-1, with unresolved D. The sample comprised PBMCs or T cells enriched from blood (not recorded which). The origin of this receptor is a woman aged 25 to 39 who had recovered from COVID-19. The CDR3 spells CASTSSKRYNEQFF. CDR3 nucleotide sequence: TGTGCCAGCACCTCGTCTAAAAGATACAATGAGCAGTTCTTC.